This T cell receptor (beta chain) was identified in a study of blood T cell repertoires in COVID-19 (TCRdb year 2020). General notes on the study: The collaborator samples originated in the United States, Italy and Spain and spanned the acute and convalescent phases of COVID-19. Samples were obtained from the ongoing ImmuneRACE study (first 160 participants) and from 1,254 subjects provided by 6 global collaborators. The material from the prospective study consisted of cDNA or gDNA derived from T cells, B-cell-depleted T cells, or PBMCs. A freely available public database, intended as a resource for researchers studying the immune response to SARS-CoV-2, is where the repertoires were released. Where available, HLA class I and class II types were obtained from metadata supplied by the sample provider rather than from assay-based typing. Sample metadata almost always included a de-identified subject ID, COVID-19 status, age in years and sex. Deeply sampled blood TCRbeta repertoires from subjects exposed to, actively infected with, or recovered from COVID-19 were included in the dataset. Findings and caveats that apply to the study as a whole: The quantity of clinical and demographic metadata differed by source and by participant and was supplied without curation.

In regard to this clone: What antigen it recognizes has not been identified. Base qualities are missing; no much larger clone stands one base away.

Each collaborating institution followed its own protocols to collect whole blood in K2EDTA tubes. For TCRbeta analysis, collaborator samples were shipped as frozen whole blood, as isolated PBMCs, or as DNA extracted from either sample type. TCRbeta CDR3 regions were amplified from genomic DNA using the immunoSEQ Assay, a bias-controlled multiplex PCR. In the original analysis: The number of nucleated cells in each sample was estimated by amplification of reference gene primers within the assay. To quantify the absolute abundance of each unique TCRbeta CDR3 rearrangement, sequence reads were collapsed and filtered. For each sample, productive Simpson clonality was calculated by taking the square root of Simpson's diversity index across productive rearrangements. As stored in TCRdb, this immuneACCESS dataset retains in-frame rearrangements with V and J assigned. A fraction of the clones does not appear; measured against another copy, unresolved V genes explain less than half of the discrepancy, and the remainder lacks a known reason. That table supplies the V and J calls and clone size; D and trimming were determined from the DNA. The sample table shows some 95,000 clones, and less than 90% are seen once. The ten biggest clones cover 1.2% of the sample.

V has 7 bases trimmed and J has 9 bases trimmed; junction bases matching no gene number 12. From cysteine to phenylalanine, the CDR3 is 14 amino acids long. The DNA shown is the 42-base CDR3, in frame from base 1. Looking up the germline V gene yields CDR1 SGHVS and CDR2 FQNEAQ. The specimen sequenced was peripheral blood. The sequence was collected from an elderly man with active or convalescent COVID-19. Recombination joined TRBV7-8 with TRBJ1-3, with TRBD1 matching 7 junction bases. The sequenced DNA is TGTGCCAGCACCAAAATGGGGACAGTTGGCACCATATATTTT. This is translated as CASTKMGTVGTIYF.